One and the same sample provided the 29 T cell receptor beta chains below, sequenced in a study of memory CD4+ T cells and cytomegalovirus serostatus. The sort gate was single viable CD3+CD4+CD8-CD45RO+ cells for memory CD4+ T cells. Sequenced by immunoSEQ multiplex PCR; TCRdb stores in-frame clones only, minus some. The table lists just under 40,000 clones, around three quarters of them singletons. The sample taken for sequencing was memory CD4+ T cells from blood. The receptors were gathered from an adult in good health and CMV-seronegative.

V usage is TRBV7-9 and J usage is TRBJ1-6, with 8 bases lining up with TRBD1. CDR1 and CDR2 from the germline V gene are SEHNR and FQNEAQ (reference sequence). J gave up 7 bases and V 5 bases, and 7 bases lay outside the gene matches. CDR3 length: 15 residues. The CDR3 nucleotides are TGTGCCAGCAGCCCGGGACAGGCCAAGAATTCACCCCTCCACTTT. It codes for CASSPGQAKNSPLHF.

The sample holds a few counts of this clone. This sequence joins TRBV27 and TRBJ2-7, with D perhaps being TRBD1 or TRBD2 (5 bases each). Trimming pared 5 bases from V and 2 bases from J, leaving 13 bases between. CDR1 and CDR2 from the germline V gene are MNHEY and SMNVEV (reference sequence). The CDR3 spans 14 residues. The CDR3 region is CASSPWDVAYEQYF. CDR3 in DNA: TGTGCCAGCAGTCCCTGGGACGTAGCCTACGAGCAGTACTTC.

As to this clone: This CDR3 is also generated by other DNA sequences in the sample. This chain joins TRBV7-9 and TRBJ1-1, with D hard to call. The V and J ends lost 3 bases and 0 bases respectively, with 2 bases between them. The CDR3 is 12 residues long. In germline, CDR1 is SEHNR, CDR2 FQNEAQ (reference sequence). CDR3 loop: CASSLVNTEAFF. The CDR3 DNA is TGTGCCAGCAGCTTGGTGAACACTGAAGCTTTCTTT.

The V gene is TRBV6-5, the J gene TRBJ1-2, with TRBD1 as a possible D gene (6 bases). V lost 6 bases, J lost 7 bases, and 12 bases lay in between. Germline V lookup: CDR1 MNHEY, CDR2 SVGAGI. This CDR3 comprises 12 residues. The CDR3 coding sequence is TGTGCCAGCAGAACCGGGACAATTGGCTACACCTTC. Protein product: CASRTGTIGYTF.

The chain joins TRBV6-5 to TRBJ1-5, with 11 bases fitting TRBD1. Germline CDR1 MNHEY, CDR2 SVGAGI. V shed 6 bases, J shed 7 bases, and the junction held 8 bases outside the gene matches. The CDR3 is 15 amino acids. The CDR3 spells CASRSGQGAGQPQHF. CDR3 coding DNA: TGTGCCAGCAGATCCGGACAGGGGGCGGGACAGCCCCAGCATTTT.

The gene calls are TRBV6-5 and TRBJ1-4; maybe TRBD1 (5 bases). Between the trimmed V and J ends, which lost 6 bases and 8 bases, there was a span of 13 bases. The CDR3 consists of 13 residues. Germline V CDR1 and CDR2: MNHEY, SVGAGI. CDR3 residues: CASSTLGGEKLFF. In DNA form, the CDR3 reads TGTGCCAGCAGCACCCTGGGGGGGGAAAAACTGTTTTTT.

The rearrangement joins TRBV25-1 to TRBJ1-2; a weak D match, TRBD1 (5 bases). Germline V lookup: CDR1 MGHDK, CDR2 SYGVNS. V was pared by 4 bases and J by 8 bases, with 23 bases between. This CDR3 contains 16 residues. CDR3 sequence: CASSVVSGKGLRGYTF. The CDR3 nucleotides are TGTGCCAGCAGTGTCGTATCAGGGAAAGGTTTGAGAGGCTACACCTTC.

V is TRBV30 and J is TRBJ2-5; 11 bases map to TRBD2. This CDR3 has 14 amino acids. Germline CDR1 GTSNPN, CDR2 SVGIG (reference sequence). V was clipped by 5 bases and J by 2 bases; unmatched bases: 4. CDR3 region: CAWETSGEQETQYF. CDR3 DNA sequence: TGTGCCTGGGAGACTAGCGGGGAGCAAGAGACCCAGTACTTC.

The CDR3 DNA reads as TGTGCCAGCAGCTCCAGACAGGTGGTCCCCGGCGAGCAGTACTTC. Translating it yields CASSSRQVVPGEQYF. The chain is built from TRBV13 and TRBJ2-7, with D possibly matching TRBD1 (6 bases). Germline loops: CDR1 PRHDT, CDR2 FYEKMQ (reference sequence). This CDR3 comprises 15 residues. V was pared by 4 bases and J by 6 bases, with 19 bases between.

The V gene is TRBV10-3, the J gene TRBJ2-3; the match to TRBD2 covers 10 bases. The CDR3 sequence is 15 residues long. Germline CDR1 ENHRY, CDR2 SYGVKD. V was pared by 11 bases and J by 4 bases, with 12 bases of the junction left unmatched. For the CDR3, the DNA is TGTGCCGCTAAACCTAGCGGGGGTCGAGCAGATACGCAGTATTTT. Translation: CAAKPSGGRADTQYF.

This chain uses TRBV18 with TRBJ1-1; tentative D call: TRBD1 (6 bases). The V and J ends lost 2 bases and 8 bases respectively, with 15 bases between them. There are 14 residues in the CDR3. The germline gives CDR1 KGHSH, CDR2 LQKENI. The CDR3 DNA is TGTGCCAGCTCACCAGGGGGCAGGTCCTCCGAAGCTTTCTTT. Protein: CASSPGGRSSEAFF. Full variable domain (rest looked up from reference TRBV18 and TRBJ1-1): NAGVMQNPRHLVRRRGQEARLRCSPMKGHSHVYWYRQLPEEGLKFMVYLQKENIIDESGMPKERFSAEFPKEGPSILRIQQVVRGDSAAYFCASSPGGRSSEAFFGQGTRLTVV.

The V gene is TRBV6-1, the J gene TRBJ2-5, with 8 positions matching TRBD1. J lost 3 bases, V lost 4 bases, and 10 bases had no gene match. This CDR3 region has 16 residues. From germline, CDR1 is MNHNS and CDR2 SASEGT. Here the CDR3 DNA reads TGTGCCAGCAGTGCGTTTCTCGGACAGGGAGAAGAGACCCAGTACTTC. It codes for CASSAFLGQGEETQYF.

This chain connects TRBV7-2 to TRBJ2-3; D may be TRBD2 (7 bases). Germline V lookup: CDR1 SGHTA, CDR2 FQGNSA. This CDR3 is 17 amino acids long. V was pared by 2 bases and J by 3 bases, with 18 bases between. Written as DNA, the CDR3 is TGTGCCAGCAGCTTAAATTTTGGGGGGGCGGGAACAGATACGCAGTATTTT. Translating it yields CASSLNFGGAGTDTQYF.

The chain carries TRBV5-5 and TRBJ1-2; TRBD1 might be the D (5 bases). The CDR3 is made up of 17 amino acids. Germline V gene data show CDR1 as SGHKS and CDR2 as YYEKEE (reference sequence). V lost 2 bases and J lost 4, with 21 bases in between. The CDR3 nucleotides read TGTGCCAGCAGCTTCCGGGACGGCGCCGCTGGTCTCTATGGCTACACCTTC. It translates to CASSFRDGAAGLYGYTF. Full variable domain (remainder filled in from reference TRBV5-5 and TRBJ1-2): DAGVTQSPTHLIKTRGQQVTLRCSPISGHKSVSWYQQVLGQGPQFIFQYYEKEERGRGNFPDRFSARQFPNYSSELNVNALLLGDSALYLCASSFRDGAAGLYGYTFGSGTRLTVV.

The chain combines TRBV5-4 with TRBJ1-2; unclear D gene. The length of the CDR3 is 13 residues. Germline V gene lookup returns CDR1 SGHNT and CDR2 YYREEE (reference sequence). V lost 5 bases and J 8 bases, leaving 16 bases between the germline ends. The CDR3 loop is CASRYTGFEGYTF. The CDR3 DNA follows: TGTGCCAGCAGATATACGGGGTTTGAGGGCTACACCTTC. Combining the CDR3 with reference TRBV5-4 and TRBJ1-2 gives the whole variable domain ETGVTQSPTHLIKTRGQQVTLRCSSQSGHNTVSWYQQALGQGPQFIFQYYREEENGRGNFPPRFSGLQFPNYSSELNVNALELDDSALYLCASRYTGFEGYTFGSGTRLTVV.

The chain combines TRBV11-2 with TRBJ1-4; possible D gene TRBD1, 6 bases. V was trimmed by 5 bases and J by 0 bases, leaving 19 bases between them. The CDR3 spans 18 residues. The germline CDR1 and CDR2 sequences are SGHAT and FQNNGV. The CDR3 nucleotides are TGTGCCAGCAGCACAACGAGGGGGAACCTTGCAACTAATGAAAAACTGTTTTTT. Translation: CASSTTRGNLATNEKLFF.

The chain is built from TRBV30 and TRBJ2-5; 12 bases align to TRBD1. Unmatched junction bases numbered 3, after V lost 3 bases and J lost 4 bases. Per germline, CDR1 GTSNPN and CDR2 SVGIG (reference sequence). This CDR3 is 14 amino acids long. The CDR3: CAWRGQGAGETQYF. In DNA form, the CDR3 reads TGTGCCTGGAGGGGACAGGGGGCCGGAGAGACCCAGTACTTC. Combining the CDR3 with reference TRBV30 and TRBJ2-5 gives the whole variable domain SQTIHQWPATLVQPVGSPLSLECTVEGTSNPNLYWYRQAAGRGLQLLFYSVGIGQISSEVPQNLSASRPQDRQFILSSKKLLLSDSGFYLCAWRGQGAGETQYFGPGTRLLVL.

This clone came up a few times. The sample holds other DNA sequences that translate to the same CDR3. The chain is built from TRBV7-9 and TRBJ2-5; D is unresolved. The germline V gene encodes CDR1 SEHNR and CDR2 FQNEAQ (reference sequence). V dropped 3 bases and J dropped 5 bases, with 13 bases sitting between them. The CDR3 is 14 amino acids. The CDR3 DNA follows: TGTGCCAGCAGCTTTGGTGGGCCGGGCGAGACCCAGTACTTC. Encoded protein: CASSFGGPGETQYF.

The chain couples TRBV15 to TRBJ1-2; possibly TRBD1 for D (6 bases). This CDR3 has 15 amino acids. Germline V CDR1 and CDR2: LNHNV, YYDKDF (reference sequence). Trimming took off 3 bases at V and 8 bases at J, with 19 bases between the two ends. CDR3 in DNA: TGTGCCACCAGCAGGGCCGATACAGGGAGGGGCGGCTACACCTTC. This translates into CATSRADTGRGGYTF. Together with reference TRBV15 and TRBJ1-2, the CDR3 gives the full variable domain: DAMVIQNPRYQVTQFGKPVTLSCSQTLNHNVMYWYQQKSSQAPKLLFHYYDKDFNNEADTPDNFQSRRPNTSFCFLDIRSPGLGDTAMYLCATSRADTGRGGYTFGSGTRLTVV.

The rearrangement joins TRBV6-1 to TRBJ1-1; D might be TRBD1 (6 bases). The CDR3 is 14 residues long. Germline CDR1 reads MNHNS; CDR2 reads SASEGT. V dropped 6 bases and J dropped 11 bases, with 22 bases sitting between them. Here the CDR3 reads CASRPWAGEFLAFF. In nucleotides, the CDR3 is TGTGCCAGCAGGCCGTGGGCAGGGGAGTTCTTGGCTTTCTTT.

V is TRBV9 and J is TRBJ1-6; 9 bases are shared with TRBD1. Per the germline V gene, CDR1 is SGDLS and CDR2 is YYNGEE. The CDR3 has 17 residues. After removal of 2 bases from V and 7 bases from J, the junction contained 10 bases not matched to a gene. The CDR3 here is CASSVSTGQGRNSPLHF. CDR3 nucleotides: TGTGCCAGCAGCGTTAGCACAGGACAGGGGAGAAATTCACCCCTCCACTTT.

The rearrangement uses TRBV5-4 and TRBJ1-3; no definite D call. This CDR3 has 12 residues. V shed 1 base and J shed 3 bases, with 2 bases lying between them. Germline V gene lookup returns CDR1 SGHNT and CDR2 YYREEE (reference sequence). DNA of the CDR3: TGTGCCAGCAGCTTGTATGGAAACACCATATATTTT. It yields the protein CASSLYGNTIYF.

V gene TRBV6-6 combines with J gene TRBJ2-7; D ambiguous. The CDR3 is 13 amino acids. CDR1 is MNHNY, CDR2 SVGAGI, per germline (reference sequence). Trimming took 6 bases from V and 4 from J, leaving 13 bases between them. In DNA form, the CDR3 reads TGTGCCAGCAGCCCGACTGGGAATTACGAGCAGTACTTC. Its protein is CASSPTGNYEQYF.

The rearrangement joins TRBV29-1 to TRBJ1-2; possibly TRBD1 for D (5 bases). This CDR3 contains 11 residues. V was shortened by 4 bases and J by 8 bases, with 11 bases between the two germline ends. The germline V gene encodes CDR1 SQVTM and CDR2 ANQGSEA. The CDR3 DNA reads TGCAGCGTTGTTGAAGGGGAGGGCTACACCTTC. The encoded protein is CSVVEGEGYTF. Supplemented by reference TRBV29-1 and TRBJ1-2, the full variable domain reads SAVISQKPSRDICQRGTSLTIQCQVDSQVTMMFWYRQQPGQSLTLIATANQGSEATYESGFVIDKFPISRPNLTFSTLTVSNMSPEDSSIYLCSVVEGEGYTFGSGTRLTVV.

CDR3 amino acids: CASSLVQSSYEQYF. The CDR3, as DNA: TGCGCCAGCAGCTTGGTCCAGAGCTCCTACGAGCAGTACTTC. The chain couples TRBV5-1 to TRBJ2-7, with D uncertain. The length of the CDR3 is 14 residues. From germline, CDR1 is SGHRS and CDR2 YFSETQ. V dropped 0 bases and J dropped 0 bases, with 7 bases sitting between them.

This clone was seen a few times. The rearrangement uses TRBV5-1 and TRBJ2-5, with 8 bases fitting TRBD2. Trimming took 2 bases from V and 4 from J; bases not matched to a gene: 7. Per the germline V gene, CDR1 is SGHRS and CDR2 is YFSETQ. The CDR3 sequence is 15 residues long. In nucleotides, the CDR3 is TGCGCCAGCAGCTTCATCCCGGGGGGGCCAGAGACCCAGTACTTC. Translation gives CASSFIPGGPETQYF.

The V gene is TRBV30, the J gene TRBJ1-5; D unresolved. The CDR3 covers 13 residues. Trimming pared 0 bases from V and 6 bases from J, leaving 9 bases between. The germline gives CDR1 GTSNPN, CDR2 SVGIG (reference sequence). DNA for the CDR3: TGTGCCTGGAGTGTAACGGGGAGTCAGCCCCAGCATTTT. It codes for CAWSVTGSQPQHF.

J is TRBJ1-2 and V is TRBV9; D possibly corresponds to TRBD1 (5 bases). The CDR3 is made up of 14 amino acids. Per the germline V gene, CDR1 is SGDLS and CDR2 is YYNGEE. V lost 2 bases and J lost 2, with 10 bases in between. This CDR3 reads CASSVDIQNYGYTF. Here the CDR3 DNA reads TGTGCCAGCAGCGTGGACATACAAAACTATGGCTACACCTTC.

The genes are TRBV7-9 and TRBJ2-7; D tentatively reads TRBD1 or TRBD2 (5 bases each). The germline V and J ends were trimmed by 5 bases and 0 bases, with 14 bases remaining between them. This CDR3 has 15 residues. The germline V gene has CDR1 SEHNR and CDR2 FQNEAQ (reference sequence). CDR3 amino acids: CASSTLAGSSYEQYF. Written as DNA, the CDR3 is TGTGCCAGCAGCACCCTAGCAGGGTCCTCCTACGAGCAGTACTTC.